Sequencing of this T cell receptor (beta chain) was carried out in a study of identical twins. CDR3 size: 14 residues. V dropped 8 bases and J dropped 3; count of bases not matched to a gene: 8. Each CDR3 protein is one row after TCRdb ran MiXCR on the 5' RACE reads. The sample contains about 150,000 distinct CDR3 sequences, around 3.6% of which appear only once. Many counts were recorded for this clonotype. Sequencing used memory T cells sorted from blood. The chain has TRBV12-3 or TRBV12-4 and TRBJ2-3; TRBD2 matches 7 bases. The sequence was collected from a man between 18 and 35 years old in good health. CDR3 sequence reads: CASRRLAVTDTQYF. The CDR3 region has the DNA TGTGCCAGCCGTCGGCTAGCGGTTACAGATACGCAGTATTTT.